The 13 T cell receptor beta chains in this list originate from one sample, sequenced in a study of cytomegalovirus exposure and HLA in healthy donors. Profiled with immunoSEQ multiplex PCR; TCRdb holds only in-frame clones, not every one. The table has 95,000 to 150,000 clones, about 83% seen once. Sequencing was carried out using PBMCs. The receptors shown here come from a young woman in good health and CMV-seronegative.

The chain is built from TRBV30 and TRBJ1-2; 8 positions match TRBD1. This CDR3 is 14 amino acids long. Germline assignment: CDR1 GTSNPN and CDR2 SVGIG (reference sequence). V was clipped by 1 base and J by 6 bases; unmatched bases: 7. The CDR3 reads CAWSAIRTGHGYTF. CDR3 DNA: TGTGCCTGGAGTGCTATAAGGACAGGGCATGGCTACACCTTC.

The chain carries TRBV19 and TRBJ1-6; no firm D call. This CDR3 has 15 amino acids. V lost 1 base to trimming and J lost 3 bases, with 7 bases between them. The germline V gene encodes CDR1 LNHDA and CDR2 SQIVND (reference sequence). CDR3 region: CASSIGHIYNSPLHF. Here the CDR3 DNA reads TGTGCCAGTAGTATAGGACATATCTATAATTCACCCCTCCACTTT. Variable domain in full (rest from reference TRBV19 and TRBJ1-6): DGGITQSPKYLFRKEGQNVTLSCEQNLNHDAMYWYRQDPGQGLRLIYYSQIVNDFQKGDIAEGYSVSREKKESFPLTVTSAQKNPTAFYLCASSIGHIYNSPLHFGNGTRLTVT.

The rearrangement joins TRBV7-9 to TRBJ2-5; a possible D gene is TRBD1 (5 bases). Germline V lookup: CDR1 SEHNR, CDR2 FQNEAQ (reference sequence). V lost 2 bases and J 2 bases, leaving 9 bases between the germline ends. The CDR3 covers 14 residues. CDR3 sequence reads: CASSLWTPQETQYF. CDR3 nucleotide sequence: TGTGCCAGCAGCTTATGGACACCTCAAGAGACCCAGTACTTC.

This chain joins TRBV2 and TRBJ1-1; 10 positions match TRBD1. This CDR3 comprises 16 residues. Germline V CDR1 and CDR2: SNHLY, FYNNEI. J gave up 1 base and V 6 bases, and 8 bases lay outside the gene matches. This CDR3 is CASRLGDRGRNTEAFF. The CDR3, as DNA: TGTGCCAGCAGACTTGGGGACAGGGGAAGGAACACTGAAGCTTTCTTT.

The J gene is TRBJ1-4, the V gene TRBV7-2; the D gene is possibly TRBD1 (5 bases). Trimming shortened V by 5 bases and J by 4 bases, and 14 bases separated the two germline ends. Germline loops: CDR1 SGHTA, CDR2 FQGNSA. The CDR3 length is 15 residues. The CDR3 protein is CASSIGTTVNEKLFF. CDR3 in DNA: TGTGCCAGCAGCATAGGGACTACCGTTAATGAAAAACTGTTTTTT.

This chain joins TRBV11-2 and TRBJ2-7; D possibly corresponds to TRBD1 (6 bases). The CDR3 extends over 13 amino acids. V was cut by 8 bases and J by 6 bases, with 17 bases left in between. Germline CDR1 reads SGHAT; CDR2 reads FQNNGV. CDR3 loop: CASSLGAGAEQYF. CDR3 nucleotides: TGTGCCAGCTCGCTGGGGGCGGGCGCCGAGCAGTACTTC. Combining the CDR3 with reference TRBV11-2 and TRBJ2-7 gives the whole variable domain EAGVAQSPRYKIIEKRQSVAFWCNPISGHATLYWYQQILGQGPKLLIQFQNNGVVDDSQLPKDRFSAERLKGVDSTLKIQPAKLEDSAVYLCASSLGAGAEQYFGPGTRLTVT.

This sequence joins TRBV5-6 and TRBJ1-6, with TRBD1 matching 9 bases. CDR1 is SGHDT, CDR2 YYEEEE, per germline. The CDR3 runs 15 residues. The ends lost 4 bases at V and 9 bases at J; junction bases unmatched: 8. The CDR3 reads CASSPPGQGSSPLHF. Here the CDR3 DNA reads TGTGCCAGCAGCCCTCCGGGACAGGGCAGTTCACCCCTCCACTTT.

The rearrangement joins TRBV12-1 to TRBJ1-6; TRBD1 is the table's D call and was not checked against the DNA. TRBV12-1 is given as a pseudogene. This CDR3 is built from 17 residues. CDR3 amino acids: CASSFLGQGSYNSPLHF. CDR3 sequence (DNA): TGTGCCAGCAGCTTTTTGGGACAGGGATCCTATAATTCACCCCTCCACTTT.

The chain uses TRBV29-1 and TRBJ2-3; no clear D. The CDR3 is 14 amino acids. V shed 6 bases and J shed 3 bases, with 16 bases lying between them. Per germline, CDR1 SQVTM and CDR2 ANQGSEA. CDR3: CSVAPSARTDTQYF. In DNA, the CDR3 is TGCAGCGTAGCACCCAGCGCGAGGACAGATACGCAGTATTTT.

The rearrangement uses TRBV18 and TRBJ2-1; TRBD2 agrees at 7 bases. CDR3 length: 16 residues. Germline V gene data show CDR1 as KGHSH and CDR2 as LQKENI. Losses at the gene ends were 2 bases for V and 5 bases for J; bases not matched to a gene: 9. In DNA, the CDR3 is TGTGCCAGCTCACCAGCGCGTCTAGCGGACAACAATGAGCAGTTCTTC. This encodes CASSPARLADNNEQFF.

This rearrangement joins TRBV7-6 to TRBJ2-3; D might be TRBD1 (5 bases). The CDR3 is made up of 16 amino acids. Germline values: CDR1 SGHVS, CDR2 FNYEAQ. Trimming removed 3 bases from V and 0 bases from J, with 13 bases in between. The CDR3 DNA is TGTGCCAGCAGCTTTCGGCAGGGCCTTAGCACAGATACGCAGTATTTT. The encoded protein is CASSFRQGLSTDTQYF.

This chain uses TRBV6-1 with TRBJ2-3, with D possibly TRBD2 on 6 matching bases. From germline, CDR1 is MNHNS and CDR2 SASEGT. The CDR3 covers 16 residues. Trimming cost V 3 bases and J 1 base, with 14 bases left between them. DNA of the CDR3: TGTGCCAGCAGTGATCGGACTAAACGGGGCACAGATACGCAGTATTTT. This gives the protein CASSDRTKRGTDTQYF.

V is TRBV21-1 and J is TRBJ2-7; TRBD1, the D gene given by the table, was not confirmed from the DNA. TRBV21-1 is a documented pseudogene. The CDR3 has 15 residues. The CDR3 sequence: CASSPRTVSSYEQYF. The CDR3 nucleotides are TGTGCCAGCAGCCCCCGGACAGTCAGCTCCTACGAGCAGTACTTC.